This entry features one T cell receptor beta chain sequence. Its antigen remains unidentified. The entry originates in a study of cytomegalovirus exposure and HLA in healthy donors. The V gene end was trimmed by 0 bases and the J gene end by 0 bases; junction bases not matched to a gene: 11. The CDR3 consists of 19 residues. Germline V gives CDR1 SGDLS, CDR2 YYNGEE. At collection, donors were nominally healthy, but unrecorded immune exposures were probable. The study, taken as a whole, reports: A later analysis appeared to link common viral pathogens to several of the most significant clusters. Earlier analysis found most TCR beta V segments productive about 87% or about 30% of the time. Cytomegalovirus-associated TCR beta chains were listed, numbering over 150.

The study ran its PCR with 60 Vbeta and 13 Jbeta primers. Libraries were prepared by immunoSEQ multiplex PCR; TCRdb keeps only in-frame clonotypes and omits some of them. The data hold 100,000 to 150,000 clones, with approximately 80% observed a single time. The sequence was obtained from a man aged 40-50 years in good health and CMV-seronegative. Input material: PBMCs. J is TRBJ2-1 and V is TRBV9; 8 nucleotides line up with TRBD2. This CDR3 reads CASSVAGLGPASSYNEQFF. The CDR3 DNA is TGTGCCAGCAGCGTAGCGGGACTAGGCCCAGCTAGCTCCTACAATGAGCAGTTCTTC.